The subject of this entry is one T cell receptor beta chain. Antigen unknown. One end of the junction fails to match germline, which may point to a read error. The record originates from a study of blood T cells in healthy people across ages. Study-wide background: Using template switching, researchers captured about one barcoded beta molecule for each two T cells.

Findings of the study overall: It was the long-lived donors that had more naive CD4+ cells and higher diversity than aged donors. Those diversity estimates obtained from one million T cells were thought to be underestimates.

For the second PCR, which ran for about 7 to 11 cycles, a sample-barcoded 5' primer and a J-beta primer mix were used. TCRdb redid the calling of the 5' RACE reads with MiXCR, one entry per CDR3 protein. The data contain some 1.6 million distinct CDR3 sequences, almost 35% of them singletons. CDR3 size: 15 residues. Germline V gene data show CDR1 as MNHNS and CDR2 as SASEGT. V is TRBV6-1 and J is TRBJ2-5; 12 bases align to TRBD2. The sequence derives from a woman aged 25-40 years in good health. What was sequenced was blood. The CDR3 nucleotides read TGCGCCAGCATTCGACTAGCGGGAGCCCGAGAGACCCAGTACTTC. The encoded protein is CASIRLAGARETQYF.